This T cell receptor (beta chain) was sequenced during a study of blood T cell repertoires in COVID-19. Trimming took 2 bases from V and 5 from J; bases not matched to a gene: 3. The CDR3 has 14 amino acids. Germline assignment: CDR1 KGHSH and CDR2 LQKENI. Assay: immunoSEQ multiplex PCR; the TCRdb copy retains only in-frame clones and omits some. The sample records 150,000 to 180,000 clones, approximately 83% being singletons. This TCR came from a woman between 55 and 75 years old with COVID-19, enrolled during active disease. This chain joins TRBV18 and TRBJ1-1, with TRBD1 matching over 9 bases. The sample was peripheral blood. The CDR3 sequence: CASSPIQGATEAFF. CDR3 bases: TGTGCCAGCTCACCAATACAGGGGGCAACTGAAGCTTTCTTT.